The rows below give T cell receptor beta chains drawn from one sample of a study of beta chain features in type 1 diabetes. TCRdb keeps only in-frame clones here, not all; method: immunoSEQ multiplex PCR. Here the sample spans 150,000 to 190,000 clones, about 8.1% being singletons. Sequenced input: central memory CD4+ T cells from blood. Source of these receptors: a man aged 18 to 35 in good health. Both conserved end residues are part of each CDR3. Fields, in order: D gene, J gene, clone size, V gene, CDR3 DNA, CDR3 protein. The D gene is left open where the match is weak. Part of the rows lack a size; the others show once, few, many or a class for expanded clones.

TRBD1 | TRBJ1-6 | . | TRBV10-3 | TGTGCCATCCATGGGGGGACAGATTCACCCCTCCACTTT | CAIHGGTDSPLHF
TRBD2 | TRBJ2-3 | few | TRBV7-3 | TGTGCCAGCAGCTATGGACTAGCGGCCGTTTCTAGCACAGATACGCAGTATTTT | CASSYGLAAVSSTDTQYF
TRBD1 | TRBJ1-5 | few | TRBV7-3 | TGTGCCAGCAGCCCAGGGACAGGGAATCAGCCCCAGCATTTT | CASSPGTGNQPQHF
. | TRBJ2-1 | . | TRBV6-6 | TGTGCCAGCAGTACTTACTGGAATGAGCAGTTCTTC | CASSTYWNEQFF
. | TRBJ2-3 | few | TRBV4-2 | TGTGCCAGCGGAGGTGGGAGAGAAGATACGCAGTATTTT | CASGGGREDTQYF
. | TRBJ1-2 | few | TRBV7-2 | TGTGCCAGCAGCTTCACGGTGGATGGCTACACCTTC | CASSFTVDGYTF
TRBD1 | TRBJ1-1 | few | TRBV9 | TGTGCCAGCAGCGACAAACGGACAGGGATTAGCACTGAAGCTTTCTTT | CASSDKRTGISTEAFF
. | TRBJ2-7 | many | TRBV2 | TGTGCCAGCAGTGAGCCCGCAGGGTTCTACGAGCAGTACTTC | CASSEPAGFYEQYF
. | TRBJ1-2 | many | TRBV7-9 | TGTGCCAGCAGCTTGCAGGGTGGCCACAGAGCAAGGACCTTC | CASSLQGGHRARTF
. | TRBJ1-2 | many | TRBV14 | TGTGCCAGCAGCCAAGAGCTAGCTGGTAGTGGCTACACCTTC | CASSQELAGSGYTF
. | TRBJ2-5 | . | TRBV5-4 | TGTGCCAGCAGCCGCGGAGGGGAGGACCAGTACTTC | CASSRGGEDQYF
. | TRBJ1-2 | few | TRBV28 | TGTGCCAGCACTTACCTCGGGGTGTGGGACTATGGCTACACCTTC | CASTYLGVWDYGYTF
TRBD2 | TRBJ2-5 | few | TRBV7-2 | TGTGCCAGCAGCTCGATAGCGGGACGGCAAGAGACCCAGTACTTC | CASSSIAGRQETQYF
TRBD2 | TRBJ2-3 | few | TRBV18 | TGTGCCAGCTCACTGGGACTAGTCTTCTCGAAGGTTACGGATACGCAGTATTTT | CASSLGLVFSKVTDTQYF
. | TRBJ1-3 | few | TRBV13 | TGTGCCAGCAGCTTAACCGGGGGCTCTGGAAACACCATATATTTT | CASSLTGGSGNTIYF
TRBD1 | TRBJ2-7 | . | TRBV7-2 | TGTGCCAGCAGCTTAGGATCGGACAGGGCATCCTACGAGCAGTACTTC | CASSLGSDRASYEQYF
. | TRBJ2-3 | many | TRBV4-3 | TGCGCCAGCAGCCAGGCGCGGGACTTCGATACGCAGTATTTT | CASSQARDFDTQYF
TRBD1 | TRBJ2-2 | . | TRBV27 | TGTGCCAGCAGTTTCTTCACAGGGGGAAACGGGGAGCTGTTTTTT | CASSFFTGGNGELFF
TRBD2 | TRBJ2-7 | few | TRBV28 | TGTGCCAGCAGTTTACCCGCGGGGGGCCCAAGGGACGAGTACTTC | CASSLPAGGPRDEYF
. | TRBJ1-2 | few | TRBV29-1 | TGCAGCGTTGGCGAGGATGGATATGGCTACACCTTC | CSVGEDGYGYTF
. | TRBJ2-7 | few | TRBV19 | TGTGCCAGTTACGACAGGCCTAGGGACGAGCAGTACTTC | CASYDRPRDEQYF
TRBD1 | TRBJ1-1 | . | TRBV29-1 | TGCAGCGGCAACAGGGGGCTGAACACTGAAGCTTTCTTT | CSGNRGLNTEAFF
. | TRBJ2-7 | few | TRBV28 | TGTGCCAGCAGTTTTCATTCGGCAGGGGCGCTCGAGCAGTACTTC | CASSFHSAGALEQYF
. | TRBJ2-5 | many | TRBV29-1 | TGCAGCGTTGAAACCCTGACAGGAAGCAAGACCCAGTACTTC | CSVETLTGSKTQYF
TRBD2 | TRBJ2-1 | . | TRBV7-2 | TGTGCCAGCAGCCCGTGGGGGGGTAATGAGCAGTTCTTC | CASSPWGGNEQFF
. | TRBJ2-3 | . | TRBV5-4 | TGTGCCAGCAGCTTTGATGCGGGGTCTGCAGATACGCAGTATTTT | CASSFDAGSADTQYF
. | TRBJ1-1 | few | TRBV6-5 | TGTGCCAGCAGTTACCCGCGGGGGGGTTTATCTTTCTTT | CASSYPRGGLSFF
. | TRBJ1-1 | few | TRBV25-1 | TGTGCCAGCAGAGCGACGGGAAGGGACACTGAAGCTTTCTTT | CASRATGRDTEAFF
. | TRBJ2-7 | . | TRBV27 | TGTGCCAGCAGGCCACCGGGGTCGAGGGCCGAGCAGTACTTC | CASRPPGSRAEQYF
TRBD1 | TRBJ1-1 | many | TRBV9 | TGTGCCAGCAGCGGGGGGACAGGGGGCCGCACTGAAGCTTTCTTT | CASSGGTGGRTEAFF
TRBD2 | TRBJ2-1 | . | TRBV30 | TGTGCCTGGGTCTCTGGCGGGGGCTACAATGAGCAGTTCTTC | CAWVSGGGYNEQFF
. | TRBJ1-3 | . | TRBV7-2 | TGTGCCAGCAGCGAACGACAGGCACTCTCCGGCTCTGGAAACACCATATATTTT | CASSERQALSGSGNTIYF
. | TRBJ2-3 | . | TRBV7-3 | TGTGCCAGCAGCCCCTATGGGTCAGGAAGAGATACGCAGTATTTT | CASSPYGSGRDTQYF
. | TRBJ1-1 | . | TRBV6-1 | TGTGCCAGCAGGGTCAGGTTTGGTGAAGCTTTCTTT | CASRVRFGEAFF